Below are 2 T cell receptor beta chains sequenced from a single sample in a study of cytomegalovirus exposure and HLA in healthy donors. PCR amplification relied on 60 Vbeta primers (plus 13 Jbeta primers). The data were produced by immunoSEQ multiplex PCR, yet TCRdb's version contains in-frame clones alone and is incomplete. The sample lists around 120,000 clones, 77% seen once, with roughly 4% in the top ten. The sample consisted of PBMCs. Receptor source: a human donor in good health.

About this clone itself: The sample carries other DNA sequences with the same CDR3. The chain links TRBV7-8 to TRBJ1-1, with 9 bases that match TRBD1. Per the germline V gene, CDR1 is SGHVS and CDR2 is FQNEAQ. With V trimmed by 3 bases and J by 5 bases, 4 bases remained unmatched. The CDR3 runs to 14 residues. The DNA for the CDR3 is TGTGCCAGCAGCTTTCTCGGACAGGGGACTGAAGCTTTCTTT. This gives the protein CASSFLGQGTEAFF.

In this sample, this clone turned up a few times. The same CDR3 is also encoded by other DNA sequences in this sample. The V gene is TRBV5-1, the J gene TRBJ1-2, with TRBD1 as a possible D gene (5 bases). This CDR3 has 13 residues. Germline lookup yields CDR1 SGHRS and CDR2 YFSETQ. Trimming cost V 2 bases and J 4 bases, with 9 bases left between them. CDR3: CASSFDSSYGYTF. CDR3 coding DNA: TGCGCCAGCAGCTTTGACAGCTCCTATGGCTACACCTTC.